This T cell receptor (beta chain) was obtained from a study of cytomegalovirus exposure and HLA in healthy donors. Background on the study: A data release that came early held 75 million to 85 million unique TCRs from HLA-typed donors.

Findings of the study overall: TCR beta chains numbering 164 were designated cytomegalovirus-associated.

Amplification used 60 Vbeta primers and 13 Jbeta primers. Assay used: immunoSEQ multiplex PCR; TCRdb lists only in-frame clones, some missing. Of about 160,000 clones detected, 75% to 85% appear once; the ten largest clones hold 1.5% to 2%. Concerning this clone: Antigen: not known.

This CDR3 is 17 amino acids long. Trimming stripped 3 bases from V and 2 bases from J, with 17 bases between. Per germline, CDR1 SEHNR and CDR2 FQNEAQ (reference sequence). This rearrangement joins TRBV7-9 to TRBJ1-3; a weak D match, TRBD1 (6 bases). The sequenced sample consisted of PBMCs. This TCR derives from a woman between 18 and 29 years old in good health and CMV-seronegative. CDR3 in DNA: TGTGCCAGCAGCTTCACCCGTTTCGGGACAACTGGAAACACCATATATTTT. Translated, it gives CASSFTRFGTTGNTIYF.